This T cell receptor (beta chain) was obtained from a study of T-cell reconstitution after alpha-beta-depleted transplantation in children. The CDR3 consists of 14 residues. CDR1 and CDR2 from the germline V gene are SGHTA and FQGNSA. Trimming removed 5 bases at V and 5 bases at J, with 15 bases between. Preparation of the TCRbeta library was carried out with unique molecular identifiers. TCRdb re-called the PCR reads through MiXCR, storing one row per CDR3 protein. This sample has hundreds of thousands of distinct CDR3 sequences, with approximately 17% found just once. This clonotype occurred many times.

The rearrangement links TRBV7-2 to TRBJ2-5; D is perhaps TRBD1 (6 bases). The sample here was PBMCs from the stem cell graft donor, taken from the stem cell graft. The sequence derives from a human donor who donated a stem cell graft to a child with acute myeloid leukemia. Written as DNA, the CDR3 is TGTGCCAGCAGCCGATCCGGGACAACGGAGACCCAGTACTTC. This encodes CASSRSGTTETQYF.